The clone carrying this T cell receptor beta chain was recorded once. Antigen: not known. Amplification used 60 Vbeta primers and 13 Jbeta primers. In the authors' methods: A later analysis tallied 80 million to 100 million unique TCR beta chains, 9.5 million to 14 million of them shared. TCRdb's copy holds only in-frame clones and misses some; the assay was immunoSEQ multiplex PCR. The DNA was the basis for D and trimming; V, J and clone size are from that table. The sample gives about 160,000 clones, roughly 84% of which show up once; around 0.96% is in the top ten. CDR3 length: 14 residues. Trimming took off 8 bases at V and 2 bases at J, with 16 bases between the two ends. Germline V gene sequence: CDR1 LNHDA, CDR2 SQIVND (reference sequence). This entry is derived from a study of cytomegalovirus exposure and HLA in healthy donors. The study, taken as a whole, reports: Accurate prediction of HLA-A and HLA-B alleles (for most subjects) was reportedly achieved from TCR beta sequences. The authors later linked a missense DCLRE1C variant to TCR beta V- and J-gene trimming.

The TCR sequence derives from a man aged 25-45 years in good health and CMV-seronegative. The chain carries TRBV19 and TRBJ2-7, with D possibly being TRBD1 (6 bases). Sequences were obtained from PBMCs. CDR3 residues: CASGYRDKTYEQYF. In DNA form, the CDR3 reads TGTGCCAGTGGTTATCGGGACAAGACCTACGAGCAGTACTTC.